The present TCR beta chain was sequenced within a study of shared clonotypes between healthy human individuals. The protocol was immunoSEQ multiplex PCR, while the TCRdb copy is restricted to in-frame clones and leaves out a portion. The sample shows over a million clones, about four fifths of them seen only once. The germline V gene encodes CDR1 SGHRS and CDR2 YFSETQ. Trimming took 4 bases from V and 3 from J; bases not matched to a gene: 5. The CDR3 is 14 amino acids. Concerning this clone: The sample carries other DNA sequences with the same CDR3.

The chain uses TRBV5-1 and TRBJ2-7; 9 bases line up with TRBD1. The TCR originated in a man aged 18-30 years in good health. Some clones in this sample may be carry-over from other donors' samples. The specimen sequenced was memory CD4+ T cells from PBMCs. Subset: CD45RA-negative fraction. The CDR3 loop is CASSLGQGIYEQYF. CDR3 bases: TGCGCCAGCAGCCTGGGACAGGGAATCTACGAGCAGTACTTC. Filled out from reference TRBV5-1 and TRBJ2-7, the complete variable domain reads KAGVTQTPRYLIKTRGQQVTLSCSPISGHRSVSWYQQTPGQGLQFLFEYFSETQRNKGNFPGRFSGRQFSNSRSEMNVSTLELGDSALYLCASSLGQGIYEQYFGPGTRLTVT.